This T cell receptor (beta chain) was profiled in a study of T cell repertoires in cytomegalovirus infection. For this clonotype: The antigen remains undetermined.

The CDR3 consists of 13 residues. The V gene's germline CDR1 is SGHTA and CDR2 FQGTGA. Trimming cost V 5 bases and J 5 bases, with 11 bases left between them. TCRdb processed the reads anew with MiXCR; each CDR3 protein has one entry. The repertoire holds some 150,000 distinct CDR3 sequences, with 30% to 40% as singletons. This chain joins TRBV7-3 and TRBJ2-3, with D unresolved. The sequences come from CD8+ T cells from cultured PBMCs, collected from culture after CMV antigen stimulation. The sequence came from a human donor in good health (CMV status not recorded). Some clones in this sample may be carry-over from other donors' samples. The CDR3 here is CASSSLKRDTQYF. For the CDR3, the DNA is TGTGCCAGCAGCAGCTTAAAAAGAGATACGCAGTATTTT.